This TCR beta chain was identified in a study of blood T cell repertoires in COVID-19. At the level of the study: The analysed material was cDNA or gDNA that came from T cells, B-cell-depleted T cells, or PBMCs.

Cohort placement rested on clinical history that participants reported themselves. Two negative PCRs, clearance, or symptom resolution had been documented for recovered Cohort 3 donors. This CDR3 spans 14 amino acids. Germline values: CDR1 SGHAT, CDR2 FQNNGV. Trimming left V 2 bases short and J 5 bases short, with 7 bases between. This clone was recorded once. Since a much larger clone is just one base distant, this may be a read error. Per the authors' pipeline: Nucleated cell number was recorded as an estimate derived from reference gene primer amplification. Method: immunoSEQ multiplex PCR; TCRdb's copy keeps in-frame clones and lacks some. V and J calls and clone size are those listed in that table; D and trimming were worked out from the DNA. Altogether 250,000 or so clones are present, under 85% being singletons, with the ten largest covering approximately 2%.

This sequence joins TRBV11-2 and TRBJ1-6, with D possibly TRBD1 on 6 matching bases. The clonotype was recovered from a man aged 60-69 years who had recovered from COVID-19. Sequencing input: PBMCs or T cells enriched from blood (not recorded which). The CDR3 sequence: CASSLQGNNSPLHF. The DNA for the CDR3 is TGTGCCAGCAGCTTACAGGGGAATAATTCACCCCTCCACTTT.